This entry lists 21 T cell receptor beta chains sequenced from one sample in a study of cytomegalovirus exposure and HLA in healthy donors (TCRdb year 2017). Library construction relied on the immunoSEQ multiplex PCR assay. The clones in this table, taken by TCRdb from immuneACCESS, are in-frame only. Not every clone is retained; where verified, under half of the shortfall comes from an unresolved V gene, and the cause of the rest is unknown. In all, the sample holds approximately 100,000 clones, and 85% to 95% of those were seen once. The top ten clonotypes cover 1% to 1.4% of the sample. Source material: PBMCs. The receptors derive from a woman aged 30 to 39 in good health and CMV-seropositive.

In nucleotides, the CDR3 is TGTGCCAGCTCACCTCAAACCTCCGGGACAGGAGTCACTGAAGCTTTCTTT. This encodes CASSPQTSGTGVTEAFF. This sequence joins TRBV18 and TRBJ1-1; TRBD1 agrees at 8 bases. V dropped 3 bases and J dropped 4; count of bases not matched to a gene: 13. This CDR3 contains 17 residues. The germline V gene has CDR1 KGHSH and CDR2 LQKENI.

The chain carries TRBV5-1 and TRBJ2-3, with a tentative D call TRBD1 (6 bases). This CDR3 is built from 15 residues. Trimming took 4 bases from V and 0 from J, leaving 12 bases between them. Germline CDR1 is SGHRS and CDR2 is YFSETQ. CDR3 nucleotides: TGCGCCAGCAGCCGGGCAGGGGCTAGCACAGATACGCAGTATTTT. This encodes CASSRAGASTDTQYF.

This clone appeared a single time. The chain carries TRBV28 and TRBJ1-5, with D tentatively TRBD1 (6 bases). The CDR3 covers 20 residues. The V end was cut by 1 base, the J end by 0 bases, with 22 bases between. CDR1 is MDHEN, CDR2 SYDVKM, per germline. CDR3 sequence (DNA): TGTGCCAGCAGTTTATTGTGGGAGACAGGTGGGAGTAATAGCAATCAGCCCCAGCATTTT. Residues: CASSLLWETGGSNSNQPQHF.

This clone occurred once. The CDR3 coding sequence is TGTGCCAGCAGTGAAACGGACAGCTCCTACAATGAGCAGTTCTTC. Protein: CASSETDSSYNEQFF. This chain uses TRBV2 with TRBJ2-1, with D possibly TRBD1 on 6 matching bases. V lost 2 bases and J lost 0, with 8 bases in between. This CDR3 is built from 15 residues. Germline CDR1 SNHLY, CDR2 FYNNEI. Looking up the rest from reference TRBV2 and TRBJ2-1 gives the full variable domain: EPEVTQTPSHQVTQMGQEVILRCVPISNHLYFYWYRQILGQKVEFLVSFYNNEISEKSEIFDDQFSVERPDGSNFTLKIRSTKLEDSAMYFCASSETDSSYNEQFFGPGTRLTVL.

V and J are TRBV19 and TRBJ1-3; 8 bases are shared with TRBD1. This CDR3 has 16 amino acids. Germline lookup yields CDR1 LNHDA and CDR2 SQIVND (reference sequence). With V trimmed by 4 bases and J by 3 bases, 8 bases remained unmatched. CDR3 nucleotide sequence: TGTGCCAGTAGTACGACACCCGGGACAGGTGGAAACACCATATATTTT. It translates to CASSTTPGTGGNTIYF.

The chain uses TRBV7-2 and TRBJ1-1, with D perhaps TRBD1 (6 bases). V was trimmed by 6 bases and J by 1 base, leaving 18 bases between them. Looked up from germline, CDR1 is SGHTA and CDR2 is FQGNSA. CDR3 length: 16 residues. CDR3 residues: CASSRAGGVWNTEAFF. DNA of the CDR3: TGTGCCAGCAGTCGAGCGGGGGGCGTTTGGAACACTGAAGCTTTCTTT.

The chain combines TRBV5-4 with TRBJ2-3, with 14 nucleotides matching TRBD2. Germline V gene sequence: CDR1 SGHNT, CDR2 YYREEE (reference sequence). J gave up 5 bases and V 0 bases, and 2 bases lay outside the gene matches. The CDR3 loop spans 16 amino acids. CDR3 in amino acids: CASSLGGTSGRDTQYF. DNA of the CDR3: TGTGCCAGCAGCTTGGGGGGGACTAGCGGGAGAGATACGCAGTATTTT.

This chain uses TRBV19 with TRBJ1-3; the D is unclear. V dropped 5 bases and J dropped 4 bases, with 12 bases sitting between them. This CDR3 contains 14 residues. Looked up from germline, CDR1 is LNHDA and CDR2 is SQIVND (reference sequence). CDR3 loop: CASSLQAPGNTIYF. Written as DNA, the CDR3 is TGTGCCAGTAGTCTGCAGGCTCCGGGAAACACCATATATTTT.

The chain combines TRBV29-1 with TRBJ1-1; D may be TRBD1 (5 bases). The CDR3 length is 13 residues. Between the trimmed V and J ends, which lost 1 base and 1 base, there was a span of 7 bases. Germline lookup yields CDR1 SQVTM and CDR2 ANQGSEA. The CDR3: CSVEGGWNTEAFF. The CDR3 bases are TGCAGCGTTGAAGGGGGCTGGAACACTGAAGCTTTCTTT.

The sample holds a few counts of this clone. CDR3 DNA: TGTGCCAGCAGTGAATTTAACGTACAGCACGAGCAGTACTTC. Translated, it gives CASSEFNVQHEQYF. The chain recombines TRBV25-1 with TRBJ2-7, with D hard to call. V lost 1 base, J lost 5 bases, and 12 bases lay in between. Germline values: CDR1 MGHDK, CDR2 SYGVNS. The CDR3 is 14 residues long.

The chain has TRBV4-3 and TRBJ2-1; D not certain. V gave up 1 base and J gave up 5 bases, with 6 bases separating them. The length of the CDR3 is 13 residues. CDR1 is LGHNA, CDR2 YSLEER, per germline. For the CDR3, the DNA is TGCGCCAGCAGCCAAGTGAGGAACAATGAGCAGTTCTTC. Residues: CASSQVRNNEQFF.

The chain employs TRBV7-2 and TRBJ2-1; unclear D gene. V lost 4 bases, J lost 16 bases, and 11 bases lay in between. The germline V gene has CDR1 SGHTA and CDR2 FQGNSA. The CDR3 length is 10 residues. CDR3 loop: CASSSRVLFF. The CDR3 coding sequence is TGTGCCAGCAGCTCACGCGTCCTTTTCTTC.

The chain joins TRBV19 to TRBJ2-3; perhaps TRBD2 as D (6 bases). Germline CDR1 LNHDA, CDR2 SQIVND (reference sequence). CDR3 length equals 14 residues. V gave up 3 bases and J gave up 8 bases, with 15 bases separating them. The CDR3 here is CASSMGDPAGTQYF. The CDR3 DNA follows: TGTGCCAGTAGTATGGGGGACCCAGCGGGTACGCAGTATTTT.

The chain uses TRBV30 and TRBJ2-3; 9 bases map to TRBD1. This CDR3 is 12 amino acids long. Germline-derived CDR1 and CDR2 are GTSNPN and SVGIG (reference sequence). J lost 5 bases, V lost 8 bases, and 5 bases had no gene match. CDR3 in amino acids: CALDRGEDTQYF. CDR3 coding DNA: TGTGCCCTCGACAGGGGGGAAGATACGCAGTATTTT.

The chain uses TRBV5-1 and TRBJ1-1; 8 bases map to TRBD1. In germline, CDR1 is SGHRS, CDR2 YFSETQ. V gave up 5 bases and J gave up 4 bases; unmatched junction bases: 13. This CDR3 contains 16 residues. Here the CDR3 reads CASSRGTGRPGTEAFF. CDR3 in DNA: TGCGCCAGCAGTCGCGGGACAGGTAGACCCGGCACTGAAGCTTTCTTT.

The DNA for the CDR3 is TGCGCCAGCAGCCAAGATTTCGGGGGGAACACTGAAGCTTTCTTT. This translates into CASSQDFGGNTEAFF. The rearrangement joins TRBV4-1 to TRBJ1-1, with D possibly TRBD1 on 5 matching bases. V shed 0 bases and J shed 1 base, with 9 bases lying between them. Per the germline V gene, CDR1 is MGHRA and CDR2 is YSYEKL. The CDR3 extends over 15 amino acids.

The CDR3 is CSVEDLAGGPGGELFF. The CDR3 nucleotides are TGCAGCGTTGAAGATCTAGCGGGAGGCCCCGGCGGGGAGCTGTTTTTT. V and J are TRBV29-1 and TRBJ2-2; 11 bases agree with TRBD2. Per germline, CDR1 SQVTM and CDR2 ANQGSEA. The CDR3 contains 16 residues. Trimming cost V 0 bases and J 7 bases; bases outside gene matches: 7.

This rearrangement joins TRBV27 to TRBJ2-3, with D possibly matching TRBD2 (5 bases). The V gene lost 1 base and the J gene lost 0 bases, with 11 bases spanning the gap. The CDR3 has 16 residues. CDR1 and CDR2 from the germline V gene are MNHEY and SMNVEV (reference sequence). DNA for the CDR3: TGTGCCAGCAGTTTATTCACTAGGCCTAGCACAGATACGCAGTATTTT. Residues: CASSLFTRPSTDTQYF.

The gene calls are TRBV19 and TRBJ2-7; TRBD1 aligns across 7 bases. CDR3 size: 19 residues. Germline CDR1 reads LNHDA; CDR2 reads SQIVND (reference sequence). V shed 2 bases and J 2 bases; nucleotides not matched to a gene: 18. CDR3: CASSIYPRDSQVGTYEQYF. CDR3 bases: TGTGCCAGTAGTATATATCCCCGGGACAGCCAGGTCGGCACCTACGAGCAGTACTTC.

The chain carries TRBV29-1 and TRBJ1-1; D is perhaps TRBD1 (6 bases). The CDR3 sequence is 11 residues long. Trimming took off 3 bases at V and 13 bases at J, with 15 bases between the two ends. The germline CDR1 and CDR2 sequences are SQVTM and ANQGSEA. The CDR3: CSVDSRGMGFF. As DNA, the CDR3 is TGCAGCGTTGATAGTAGGGGGATGGGTTTCTTT.

V usage is TRBV15 and J usage is TRBJ1-5, with no clear D. The CDR3 totals 14 residues. Trimming cost V 3 bases and J 1 base, with 7 bases left between them. Germline V gives CDR1 LNHNV, CDR2 YYDKDF (reference sequence). CDR3 coding DNA: TGTGCCACCAGCAGCGCACGGAGCAATCAGCCCCAGCATTTT. The encoded protein is CATSSARSNQPQHF.